This record concerns one T cell receptor beta chain sequence. Its antigen is still unknown. The sample belongs to a study of beta chain features in type 1 diabetes. Across the study: Examination covered around 98,000,000 sorted cells spanning all samples. Findings of the study overall: Moderate yet significant TCRB CDR3 shortening was seen in Type 1 diabetes patients in all four CD4+ subsets. Among type 1 diabetes patients, VDJ junctions had fewer insertions and more deletions.

There are 14 residues in the CDR3. Germline V gives CDR1 MRHNA, CDR2 SNTAGT. V lost 2 bases, J lost 7 bases, and 5 bases stayed unmatched. CD45RO/CCR7/CD25/CD127/CD95/CD27 staining was used to isolate CD4+ naive, central memory, regulatory and stem cell-like memory cells by sorting. Expressed TCRB transcripts were sequenced, since all the RNA that had been isolated was reverse transcribed. Assay used: immunoSEQ multiplex PCR; TCRdb lists only in-frame clones, some missing. The sample gives about 140,000 clones, 9% to 10% of which show up once; 0.65% is in the top ten. The chain couples TRBV6-4 to TRBJ2-1; TRBD1 matches 7 bases. The clonotype comes from a woman aged 40-49 years in good health. The sample taken for sequencing was central memory CD4+ T cells from blood. The CDR3, as DNA: TGTGCCAGCAGTGACAGAGGGGGCCGAAATGAGCAGTTCTTC. Protein sequence: CASSDRGGRNEQFF.